This T cell receptor (beta chain) derives from a study of cytomegalovirus exposure and HLA in healthy donors. On the study more broadly: The same platform used for the 650 to 850 first-cohort repertoires was also used for the roughly 130 validation repertoires, as a later analysis reported. Study-level findings and limits: Reportedly, cytomegalovirus status was diagnosed with high sensitivity and specificity.

This clone was recorded once. Its antigen remains unknown. Germline CDR1 reads SGHRS; CDR2 reads YFSETQ. With 2 bases removed from V and 5 bases from J, the gap between germline ends came to 16 bases. The CDR3 runs to 16 residues. Assay: immunoSEQ multiplex PCR; the TCRdb copy retains only in-frame clones and omits some. The sample has some 210,000 clones; around 87% are singletons. The chain joins TRBV5-1 to TRBJ2-2; D may be TRBD2 (6 bases). The receptor's source is a young woman in good health and CMV-seropositive. The source material was PBMCs. The CDR3 sequence is CASSFSIGSKTGELFF. The CDR3 DNA follows: TGCGCCAGCAGCTTTTCTATCGGGAGTAAGACCGGGGAGCTGTTTTTT.